This T cell receptor beta chain was retrieved from a study of brain T cells in children with intractable seizures. From germline, CDR1 is SGHRS and CDR2 YFSETQ. Trimming shortened V by 2 bases and J by 5 bases, and 8 bases separated the two germline ends. The CDR3 has 12 residues. Time point defined: blood from clinic visit 5 months post-surgery; TSC patient then seizure free. Sequenced by immunoSEQ multiplex PCR; TCRdb stores in-frame clones only, minus some. The sample includes a few hundred thousand clones, about 93% of them seen just once. The chain links TRBV5-1 to TRBJ2-7; D gene uncertain. This sequence was found in a boy under two years old with tuberous sclerosis and intractable seizures. Here the sequenced sample was peripheral blood, taken less than 6 months after surgery. The CDR3 sequence is CASSLVGNEQYF. The CDR3 DNA follows: TGCGCCAGCAGCTTAGTGGGGAACGAGCAGTACTTC.